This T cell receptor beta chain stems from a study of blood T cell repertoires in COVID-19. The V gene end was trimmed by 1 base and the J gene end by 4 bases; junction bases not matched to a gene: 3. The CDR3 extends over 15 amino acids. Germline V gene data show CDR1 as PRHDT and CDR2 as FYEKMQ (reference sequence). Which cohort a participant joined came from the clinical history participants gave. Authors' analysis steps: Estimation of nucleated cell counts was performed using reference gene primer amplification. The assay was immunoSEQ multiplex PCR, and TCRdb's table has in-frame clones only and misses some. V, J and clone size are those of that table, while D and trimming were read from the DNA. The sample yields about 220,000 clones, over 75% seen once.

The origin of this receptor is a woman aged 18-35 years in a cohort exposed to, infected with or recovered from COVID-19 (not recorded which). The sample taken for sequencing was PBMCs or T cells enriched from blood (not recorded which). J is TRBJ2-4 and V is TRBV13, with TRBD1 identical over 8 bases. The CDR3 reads CASSLDGTGKNIQYF. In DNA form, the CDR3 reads TGTGCCAGCAGCTTAGACGGGACAGGTAAAAACATTCAGTACTTC.